This T cell receptor beta chain was obtained from a study of blood T cells in healthy people across ages (dated by TCRdb to about 2015). With regard to the full study: In model experiments, roughly one uniquely barcoded TCR beta cDNA molecule per two T cells was captured by template switching. To track age-related changes in TCR beta repertoire diversity, the study relied on deep sequencing normalized with unique cDNA molecular identifiers. Donors were grouped into four age groups: young (average roughly 16 years), middle-aged (approximately 41), aged (around 62) and long-lived (over 80). To avoid experimental bias, donors of different ages were randomly spread across the sequencing lanes. For two donors (one aged 18 to 30 and one aged 80 or older), the study analyzed two additional independent replicas of 1 million unique cDNA reads from the same blood draw. General findings and caveats noted by the study authors: Because donor CMV infection status was unknown, age-related changes in expanded clonotypes were potentially confounded. A strong correlation was found between observed TCR beta diversity and the percentage of naive T cells measured by flow cytometry. Compared with the aged group, the long-lived group had more naive CD4+ T cells, fewer expanded clones and increased TCR diversity, suggesting age selection. Observed TCR beta diversity per million T cells fell roughly linearly with age, and a significant reduction was already apparent by age around 40. Because profiling used bulk unsorted PBMCs, naive and antigen-experienced compartments could not be compared conclusively. Estimates of total diversity from one million sequenced T cells were regarded as lower bounds and underestimates.

The donors were around 39 Caucasian individuals from Russia, aged roughly 6 to 90 years, who were systemically healthy. Roughly 10 milliliters of peripheral blood were drawn from each donor into EDTA-treated Vacutainer tubes. PBMCs were isolated by Ficoll-Paque density-gradient centrifugation, with at least 6.5 million obtained per sample. Total RNA was extracted from PBMCs with Trizol reagent, with at least 5.5 micrograms obtained per sample. For every donor, flow cytometry on a PBMC aliquot measured the percentage of naive CD45RAhigh/CD27high T cells. This clonotype has ten or more counts. Its antigen has not been determined. No quality values exist for individual bases; no much larger clone is one base distant. The library was prepared using 5' RACE. Instrument used: Illumina HiSeq 2500. A second PCR of roughly 6 to 12 cycles was performed with a sample-barcoded 5' primer and a J-beta primer mix. Each TCR beta cDNA molecule received a unique molecular identifier from a template-switch 5' adaptor carrying 12 random nucleotides. At least 3 million CDR3-containing paired-end reads were obtained from each sample. All of the RNA was converted into first-strand cDNA using the Mint cDNA synthesis kit, with a TRBC-specific oligonucleotide serving as the primer. All cDNA was treated with uracil-DNA glycosylase and then went through a first 18-cycle PCR with the universal primers M1SS and BC2_uni_R. The authors' analysis ran thus. For normalization, 1 million high-quality reads, each with a distinct molecular identifier, were randomly selected from each sample. Instead of being binned into consensus sequences, reads that shared molecular identifiers were thrown out. MiTCR, set to a Q25 quality threshold and the strictest error-elimination algorithm, was used for CDR3 identification, clonotype clustering and error correction. A nonparametric unseen species model using Euler transformation provided a lower-bound estimate of total TCR beta diversity. Clones were called with MiXCR by TCRdb after fastp trimmed the public reads at Q25, and only in-frame beta chains were retained. Rows matching on CDR3 protein sequence are summarized as one entry with the most common DNA and genes. The V and J calls shown here were made by TCRdb, not taken from the authors' results. The sample table holds 1.5 million to 2 million distinct CDR3 sequences, of which over 25% were seen once. The top ten hold 6.5% to 8.5% of the sample.

CDR1 and CDR2, looked up from the germline V gene (reference sequence), are SEHNR and FQNEAQ. The cysteine opens and the phenylalanine closes a CDR3 of 16 amino acids. Only the CDR3 region is kept as DNA, spanning 48 bases read in frame from base 1. After removal of 0 bases from V and 7 bases from J, the junction retains 9 bases not matched to a gene. The chain couples TRBV7-9 to TRBJ2-1; 7 bases in the middle match TRBD2. Input material: blood. The clonotype originates from a woman in her 30s in good health. The DNA reads as follows: TGTGCCAGCAGCTTAGCATCAACGGGAGGTAGAAATGAGCAGTTCTTC. It is translated as CASSLASTGGRNEQFF.